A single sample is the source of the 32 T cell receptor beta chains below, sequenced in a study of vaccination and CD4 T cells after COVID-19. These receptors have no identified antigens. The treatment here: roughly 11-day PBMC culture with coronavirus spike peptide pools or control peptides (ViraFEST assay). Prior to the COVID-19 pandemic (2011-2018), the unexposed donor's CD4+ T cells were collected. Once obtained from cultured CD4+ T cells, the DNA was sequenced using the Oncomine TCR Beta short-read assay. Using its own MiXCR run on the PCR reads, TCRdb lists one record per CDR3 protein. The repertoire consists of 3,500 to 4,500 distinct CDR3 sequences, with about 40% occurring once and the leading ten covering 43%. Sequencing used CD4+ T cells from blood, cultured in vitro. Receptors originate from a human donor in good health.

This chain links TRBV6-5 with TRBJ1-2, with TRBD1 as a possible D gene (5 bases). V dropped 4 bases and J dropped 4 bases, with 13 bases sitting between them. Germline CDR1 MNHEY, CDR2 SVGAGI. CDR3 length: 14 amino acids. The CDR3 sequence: CASSSRGSGYGYTF. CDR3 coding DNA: TGTGCCAGCAGTTCCCGGGGGTCAGGCTATGGCTACACCTTC.

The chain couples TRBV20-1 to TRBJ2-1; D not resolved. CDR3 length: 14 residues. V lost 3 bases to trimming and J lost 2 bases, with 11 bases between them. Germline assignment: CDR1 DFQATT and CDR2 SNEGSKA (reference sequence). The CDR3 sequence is CSASKTPPYNEQFF. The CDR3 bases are TGCAGTGCTAGTAAGACACCTCCCTACAATGAGCAGTTCTTC.

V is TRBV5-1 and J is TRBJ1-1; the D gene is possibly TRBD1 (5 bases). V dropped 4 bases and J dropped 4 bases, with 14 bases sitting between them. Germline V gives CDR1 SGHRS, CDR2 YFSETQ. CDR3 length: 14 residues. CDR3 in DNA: TGCGCCAGCAGCGACCCCTCGGGGGGCACTGAAGCTTTCTTT. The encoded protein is CASSDPSGGTEAFF.

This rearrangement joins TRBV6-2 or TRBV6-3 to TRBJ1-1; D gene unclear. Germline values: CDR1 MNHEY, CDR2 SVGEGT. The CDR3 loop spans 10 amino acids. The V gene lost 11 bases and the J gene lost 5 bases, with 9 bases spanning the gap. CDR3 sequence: CASAETEAFF. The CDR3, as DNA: TGTGCCTCGGCGGAGACTGAAGCTTTCTTT.

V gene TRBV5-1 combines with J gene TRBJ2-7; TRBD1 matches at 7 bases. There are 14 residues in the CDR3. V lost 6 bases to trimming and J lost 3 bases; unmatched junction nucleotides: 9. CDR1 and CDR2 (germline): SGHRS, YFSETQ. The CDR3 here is CASNFGSGGYEQYF. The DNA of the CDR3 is TGCGCCAGCAACTTCGGGTCAGGGGGCTACGAGCAGTACTTC.

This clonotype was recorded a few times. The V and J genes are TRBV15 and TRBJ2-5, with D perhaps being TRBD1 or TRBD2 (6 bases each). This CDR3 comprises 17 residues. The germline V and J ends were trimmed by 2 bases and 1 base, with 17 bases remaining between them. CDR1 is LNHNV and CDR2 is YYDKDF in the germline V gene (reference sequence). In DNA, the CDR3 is TGTGCCACCAGCAGACGGGGGTTAGGGGGGACCCAAGAGACCCAGTACTTC. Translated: CATSRRGLGGTQETQYF.

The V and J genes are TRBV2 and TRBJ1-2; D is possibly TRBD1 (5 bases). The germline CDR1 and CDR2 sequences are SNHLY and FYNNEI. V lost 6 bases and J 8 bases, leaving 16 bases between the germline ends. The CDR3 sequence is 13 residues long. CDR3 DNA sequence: TGTGCCAGCAGAGATACGGGACTGCTAGGCTACACCTTC. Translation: CASRDTGLLGYTF. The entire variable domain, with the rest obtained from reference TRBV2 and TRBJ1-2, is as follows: EPEVTQTPSHQVTQMGQEVILRCVPISNHLYFYWYRQILGQKVEFLVSFYNNEISEKSEIFDDQFSVERPDGSNFTLKIRSTKLEDSAMYFCASRDTGLLGYTFGSGTRLTVV.

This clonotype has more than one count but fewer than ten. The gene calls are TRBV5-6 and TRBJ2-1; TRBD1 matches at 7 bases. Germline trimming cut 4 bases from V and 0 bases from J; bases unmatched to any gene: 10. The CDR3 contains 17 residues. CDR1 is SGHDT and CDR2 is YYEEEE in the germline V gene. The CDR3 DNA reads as TGTGCCAGCAGCCTGCAGCGGTCAGGGGGCTCCTACAATGAGCAGTTCTTC. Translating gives CASSLQRSGGSYNEQFF.

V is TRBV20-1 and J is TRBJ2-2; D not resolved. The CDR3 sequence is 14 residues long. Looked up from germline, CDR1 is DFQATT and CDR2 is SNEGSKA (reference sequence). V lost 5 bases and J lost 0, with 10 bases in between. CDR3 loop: CSAPVVANTGELFF. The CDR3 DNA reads TGCAGTGCTCCGGTCGTCGCGAACACCGGGGAGCTGTTTTTT.

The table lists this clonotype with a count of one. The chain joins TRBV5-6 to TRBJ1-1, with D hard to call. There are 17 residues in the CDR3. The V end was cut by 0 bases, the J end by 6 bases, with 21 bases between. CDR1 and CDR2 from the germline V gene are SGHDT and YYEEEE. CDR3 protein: CASSLVYQGRGNPEAFF. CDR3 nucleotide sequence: TGTGCCAGCAGCTTGGTCTACCAAGGACGGGGAAACCCTGAAGCTTTCTTT.

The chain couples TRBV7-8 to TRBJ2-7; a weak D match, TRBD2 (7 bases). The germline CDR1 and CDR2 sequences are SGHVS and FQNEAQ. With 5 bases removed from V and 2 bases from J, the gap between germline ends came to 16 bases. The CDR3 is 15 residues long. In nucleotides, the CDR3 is TGTGCCAGCAGCACCCTGGGGGGGGGCGCCTACGAGCAGTACTTC. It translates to CASSTLGGGAYEQYF.

CDR3 protein: CSAPPRVGANVLTF. The CDR3, as DNA: TGCAGTGCCCCTCCCCGGGTGGGGGCCAACGTCCTGACTTTC. This chain uses TRBV20-1 with TRBJ2-6; D call uncertain. CDR3 length equals 14 residues. The germline V and J ends were trimmed by 6 bases and 4 bases, with 13 bases remaining between them. CDR1 DFQATT and CDR2 SNEGSKA come from the germline V gene (reference sequence).

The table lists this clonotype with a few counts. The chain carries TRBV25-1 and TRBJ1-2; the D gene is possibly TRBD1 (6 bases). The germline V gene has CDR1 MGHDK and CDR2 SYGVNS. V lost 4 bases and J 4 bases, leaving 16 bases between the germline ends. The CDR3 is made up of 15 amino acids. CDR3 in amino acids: CASSGGGVGAYGYTF. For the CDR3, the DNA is TGTGCCAGCAGTGGAGGTGGTGTGGGGGCCTATGGCTACACCTTC.

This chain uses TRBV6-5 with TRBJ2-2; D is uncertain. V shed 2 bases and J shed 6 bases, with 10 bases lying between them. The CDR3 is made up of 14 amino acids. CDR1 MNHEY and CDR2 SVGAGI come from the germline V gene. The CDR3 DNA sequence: TGTGCCAGCAGTTACGTCCGTTCCTCCGGGGAGCTGTTTTTT. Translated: CASSYVRSSGELFF.

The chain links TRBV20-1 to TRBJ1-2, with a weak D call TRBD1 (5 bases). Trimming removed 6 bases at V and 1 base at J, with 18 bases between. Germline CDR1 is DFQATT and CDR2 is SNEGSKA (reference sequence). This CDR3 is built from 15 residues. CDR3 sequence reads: CSALRGGTYNYGYTF. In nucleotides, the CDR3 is TGCAGTGCCCTCCGGGGCGGAACATATAACTATGGCTACACCTTC.

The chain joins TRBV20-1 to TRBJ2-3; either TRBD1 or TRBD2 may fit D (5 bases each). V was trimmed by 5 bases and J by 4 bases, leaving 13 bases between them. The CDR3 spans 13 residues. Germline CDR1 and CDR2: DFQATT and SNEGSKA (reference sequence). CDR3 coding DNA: TGCAGTGCTGGGGACCCCCCCCCAGATACGCAGTATTTT. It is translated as CSAGDPPPDTQYF.

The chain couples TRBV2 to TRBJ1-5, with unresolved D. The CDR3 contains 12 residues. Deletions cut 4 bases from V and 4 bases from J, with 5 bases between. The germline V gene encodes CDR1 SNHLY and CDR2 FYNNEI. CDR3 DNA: TGTGCCAGCAGTGGTACGAATCAGCCCCAGCATTTT. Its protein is CASSGTNQPQHF.

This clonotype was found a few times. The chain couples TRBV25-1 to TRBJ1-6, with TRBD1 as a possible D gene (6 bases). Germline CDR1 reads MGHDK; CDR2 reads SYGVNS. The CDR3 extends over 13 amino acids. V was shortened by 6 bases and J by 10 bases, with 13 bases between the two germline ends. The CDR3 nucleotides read TGTGCCAGCAGCCTAAAGGGGGGGTCACCCCTCCACTTT. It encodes CASSLKGGSPLHF. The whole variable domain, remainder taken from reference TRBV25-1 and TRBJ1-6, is EADIYQTPRYLVIGTGKKITLECSQTMGHDKMYWYQQDPGMELHLIHYSYGVNSTEKGDLSSESTVSRIRTEHFPLTLESARPSHTSQYLCASSLKGGSPLHFGNGTRLTVT.

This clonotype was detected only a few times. The DNA for the CDR3 is TGTGCCAGCAGGGGACTAGGGTCGGATGAGCAGTTCTTC. Translation: CASRGLGSDEQFF. This chain connects TRBV6-2 or TRBV6-3 to TRBJ2-1; 8 bases agree with TRBD2. Germline-derived CDR1 and CDR2 are MNHEY and SVGEGT. V was pared by 6 bases and J by 8 bases, with 6 bases of the junction left unmatched. This CDR3 has 13 amino acids.

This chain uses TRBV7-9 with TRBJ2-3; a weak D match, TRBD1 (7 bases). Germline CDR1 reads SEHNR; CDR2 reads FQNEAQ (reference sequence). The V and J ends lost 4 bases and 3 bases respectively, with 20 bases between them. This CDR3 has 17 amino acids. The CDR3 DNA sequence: TGTGCCAGCAGCTCCCGACTAATCAGGGGGAGGACAGATACGCAGTATTTT. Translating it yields CASSSRLIRGRTDTQYF.

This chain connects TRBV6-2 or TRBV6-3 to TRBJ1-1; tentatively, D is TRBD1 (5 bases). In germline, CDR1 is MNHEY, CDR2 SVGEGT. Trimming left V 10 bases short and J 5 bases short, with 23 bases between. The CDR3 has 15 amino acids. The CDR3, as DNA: TGTGCCACCAATAACTGGGGCCAGTTGGGTACTGAAGCTTTCTTT. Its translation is CATNNWGQLGTEAFF.

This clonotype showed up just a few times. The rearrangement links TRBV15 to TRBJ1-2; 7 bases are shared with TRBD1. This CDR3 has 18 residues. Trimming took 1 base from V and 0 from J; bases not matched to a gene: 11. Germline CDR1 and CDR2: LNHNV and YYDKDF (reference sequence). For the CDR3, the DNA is TGTGCCACCAGCAGAGCCCCCGGGACAGTCTCCTCTAACTATGGCTACACCTTC. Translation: CATSRAPGTVSSNYGYTF.

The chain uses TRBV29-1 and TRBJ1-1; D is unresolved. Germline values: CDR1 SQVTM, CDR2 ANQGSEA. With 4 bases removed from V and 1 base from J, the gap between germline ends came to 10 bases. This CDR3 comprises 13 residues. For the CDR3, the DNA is TGCAGCGTTGTTGTGGCTACGAACACTGAAGCTTTCTTT. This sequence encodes CSVVVATNTEAFF. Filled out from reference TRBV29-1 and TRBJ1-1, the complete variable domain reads SAVISQKPSRDICQRGTSLTIQCQVDSQVTMMFWYRQQPGQSLTLIATANQGSEATYESGFVIDKFPISRPNLTFSTLTVSNMSPEDSSIYLCSVVVATNTEAFFGQGTRLTVV.

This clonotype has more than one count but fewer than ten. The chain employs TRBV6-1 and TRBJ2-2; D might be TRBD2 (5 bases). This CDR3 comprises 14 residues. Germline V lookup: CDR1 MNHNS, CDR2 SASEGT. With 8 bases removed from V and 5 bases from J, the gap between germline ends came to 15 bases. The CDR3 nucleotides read TGTGCCAGCGGGAATTTGGAGGTAACCGGGGAGCTGTTTTTT. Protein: CASGNLEVTGELFF.

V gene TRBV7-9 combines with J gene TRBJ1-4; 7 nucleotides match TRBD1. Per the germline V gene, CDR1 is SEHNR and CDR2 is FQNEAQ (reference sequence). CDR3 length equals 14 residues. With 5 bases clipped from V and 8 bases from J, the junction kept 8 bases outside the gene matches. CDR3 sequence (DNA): TGTGCCAGCAGCATAGAGGGGGCGCGGGAAAAACTGTTTTTT. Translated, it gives CASSIEGAREKLFF.

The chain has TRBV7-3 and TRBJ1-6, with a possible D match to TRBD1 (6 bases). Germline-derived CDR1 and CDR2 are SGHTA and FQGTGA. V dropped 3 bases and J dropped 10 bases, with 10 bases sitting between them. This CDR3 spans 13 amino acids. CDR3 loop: CASSFGGRSPLHF. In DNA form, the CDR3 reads TGTGCCAGCAGCTTCGGGGGGCGGTCACCCCTCCACTTT.

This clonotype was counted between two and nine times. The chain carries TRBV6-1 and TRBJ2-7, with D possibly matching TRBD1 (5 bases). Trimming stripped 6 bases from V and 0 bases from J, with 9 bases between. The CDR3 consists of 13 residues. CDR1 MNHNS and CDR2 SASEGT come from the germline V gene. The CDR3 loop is CASSLQGSYEQYF. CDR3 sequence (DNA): TGTGCCAGCAGCCTTCAGGGCTCCTACGAGCAGTACTTC.

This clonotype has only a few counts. CDR3 loop: CASSRGGWAFF. Here the CDR3 DNA reads TGTGCCAGCAGTAGGGGGGGGTGGGCTTTCTTT. V gene TRBV6-1 combines with J gene TRBJ1-1, with a tentative D call TRBD1 (6 bases). The CDR3 covers 11 residues. Per germline, CDR1 MNHNS and CDR2 SASEGT. Trimming pared 5 bases from V and 11 bases from J, leaving 12 bases between.

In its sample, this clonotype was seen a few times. CDR3 coding DNA: TGCAGTGCTAGTATAGCGGGGGGGCGGGATGAGCAGTTCTTC. The encoded protein is CSASIAGGRDEQFF. The chain combines TRBV20-1 with TRBJ2-1, with TRBD2 matching over 11 bases. CDR1 DFQATT and CDR2 SNEGSKA come from the germline V gene (reference sequence). With V trimmed by 3 bases and J by 8 bases, 6 bases remained unmatched. The CDR3 has 14 residues.

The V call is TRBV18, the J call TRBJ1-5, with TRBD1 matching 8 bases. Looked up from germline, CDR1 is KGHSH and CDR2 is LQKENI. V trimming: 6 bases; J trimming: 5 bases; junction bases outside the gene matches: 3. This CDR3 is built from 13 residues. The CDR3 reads CASSQDRDQPQHF. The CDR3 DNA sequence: TGTGCCAGCTCTCAGGACAGGGATCAGCCCCAGCATTTT.

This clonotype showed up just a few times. The CDR3 protein is CSARTGTGIEVYF. CDR3 DNA: TGCAGTGCAAGAACCGGGACAGGGATCGAGGTGTACTTC. This chain connects TRBV20-1 to TRBJ2-7, with 9 bases aligning to TRBD1. Germline CDR1 DFQATT, CDR2 SNEGSKA (reference sequence). This CDR3 region has 13 residues. After removal of 6 bases from V and 12 bases from J, the junction contained 15 bases not matched to a gene.

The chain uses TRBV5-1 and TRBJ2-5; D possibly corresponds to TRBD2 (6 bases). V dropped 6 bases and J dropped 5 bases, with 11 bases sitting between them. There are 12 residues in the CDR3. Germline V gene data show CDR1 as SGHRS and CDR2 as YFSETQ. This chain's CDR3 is CASMEGRETQYF. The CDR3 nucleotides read TGCGCCAGCATGGAGGGCAGGGAGACCCAGTACTTC.